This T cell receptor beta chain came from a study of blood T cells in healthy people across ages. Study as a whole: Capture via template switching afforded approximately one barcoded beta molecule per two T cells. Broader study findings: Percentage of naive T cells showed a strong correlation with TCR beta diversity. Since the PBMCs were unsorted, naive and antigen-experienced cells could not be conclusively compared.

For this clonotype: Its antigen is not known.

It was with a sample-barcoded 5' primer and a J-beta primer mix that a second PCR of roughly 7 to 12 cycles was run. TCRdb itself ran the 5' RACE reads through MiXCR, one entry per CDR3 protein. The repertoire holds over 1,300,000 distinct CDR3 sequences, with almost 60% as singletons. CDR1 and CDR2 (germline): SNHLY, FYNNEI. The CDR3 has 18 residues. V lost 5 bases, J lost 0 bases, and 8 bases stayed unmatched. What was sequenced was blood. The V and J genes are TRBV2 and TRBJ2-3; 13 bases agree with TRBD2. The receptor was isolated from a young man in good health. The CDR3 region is CASSSGTSGTSSTDTQYF. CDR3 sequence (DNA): TGTGCCAGCAGTTCCGGGACTAGCGGGACCTCTAGCACAGATACGCAGTATTTT.